One and the same sample provided the 27 T cell receptor beta chains below, sequenced in a study of shared clonotypes between healthy human individuals (dated by TCRdb to the early 2020s). Library construction relied on the immunoSEQ multiplex PCR assay. Drawn from immuneACCESS, this table holds only the in-frame rearrangements with V and J called that TCRdb kept. Clones are partly lost; checked studies trace under half to an unresolved V gene and leave the rest unexplained. For this sample the table gives more than 1.2 million clones, of which roughly 98.5% were detected only once. In total, the top ten clones hold approximately 0.4% of the sample. The sample consisted of naive CD4+ T cells sorted from blood. Read against the paper, the sample's cell subset or site label means: CD45RA+ positively selected. The origin of the receptors is a man aged 25-40 years in good health.

The V and J genes are TRBV5-5 and TRBJ1-4; D not certain. V was trimmed by 4 bases and J by 8 bases, leaving 15 bases between them. CDR1 and CDR2 (germline): SGHKS, YYEKEE (reference sequence). The CDR3 length is 14 residues. Here the CDR3 reads CASSLASTREKLFF. In nucleotides, the CDR3 is TGTGCCAGCAGCCTCGCCTCAACACGCGAAAAACTGTTTTTT. Full variable domain (rest looked up from reference TRBV5-5 and TRBJ1-4): DAGVTQSPTHLIKTRGQQVTLRCSPISGHKSVSWYQQVLGQGPQFIFQYYEKEERGRGNFPDRFSARQFPNYSSELNVNALLLGDSALYLCASSLASTREKLFFGSGTQLSVL.

The V gene is TRBV2, the J gene TRBJ2-3; D is uncertain. V was pared by 6 bases and J by 5 bases, with 9 bases between. This CDR3 spans 12 amino acids. Germline assignment: CDR1 SNHLY and CDR2 FYNNEI. The CDR3 loop reads CASSLGIDTQYF. Written as DNA, the CDR3 is TGTGCCAGCAGCCTTGGCATAGATACGCAGTATTTT. Combining the CDR3 with reference TRBV2 and TRBJ2-3 gives the whole variable domain EPEVTQTPSHQVTQMGQEVILRCVPISNHLYFYWYRQILGQKVEFLVSFYNNEISEKSEIFDDQFSVERPDGSNFTLKIRSTKLEDSAMYFCASSLGIDTQYFGPGTRLTVL.

V usage is TRBV6-5 and J usage is TRBJ2-1; D is unresolved. Germline CDR1 MNHEY, CDR2 SVGAGI. CDR3 size: 13 residues. With 6 bases removed from V and 9 bases from J, the gap between germline ends came to 15 bases. The CDR3 region has the DNA TGTGCCAGCAGGGCTAGTTTGGTGGGTGAGCAGTTCTTC. Encoded protein: CASRASLVGEQFF.

To note about this clone: At the DNA level, this CDR3 is encoded by other sequences in the same sample as well. The chain combines TRBV20-1 with TRBJ2-7, with a possible D match to TRBD2 (6 bases). There are 11 residues in the CDR3. Trimming pared 6 bases from V and 4 bases from J, leaving 10 bases between. In germline, CDR1 is DFQATT, CDR2 SNEGSKA (reference sequence). The CDR3 here is CSARLVYEQYF. Here the CDR3 DNA reads TGCAGTGCCCGACTAGTTTACGAGCAGTACTTC.

V is TRBV5-1 and J is TRBJ2-1; D is perhaps TRBD2 (6 bases). The V end lost 4 bases, the J end lost 4 bases, and 15 bases lay between the germline ends. The CDR3 has 15 residues. Germline CDR1 and CDR2: SGHRS and YFSETQ. The CDR3 DNA reads as TGCGCCAGCAGCCCCCGTCTCGGGACTTACAATGAGCAGTTCTTC. Protein product: CASSPRLGTYNEQFF.

This clone appeared once. V and J are TRBV9 and TRBJ2-1; D gene ambiguous. This CDR3 has 15 residues. Germline CDR1 is SGDLS and CDR2 is YYNGEE. V was shortened by 4 bases and J by 4 bases, with 15 bases between the two germline ends. The CDR3 sequence is CASSRGPESYNEQFF. CDR3 sequence (DNA): TGTGCCAGCAGCCGAGGACCAGAATCTTACAATGAGCAGTTCTTC.

The rearrangement links TRBV11-2 to TRBJ1-3; D remains unclear. With 2 bases removed from V and 6 bases from J, the gap between germline ends came to 8 bases. Germline V gives CDR1 SGHAT, CDR2 FQNNGV. The CDR3 contains 13 residues. The CDR3 sequence: CASSLNRENTIYF. CDR3 bases: TGTGCCAGCAGCTTAAATCGCGAAAACACCATATATTTT.

This chain connects TRBV29-1 to TRBJ1-1, with D maybe TRBD1 (5 bases). CDR1 and CDR2 from the germline V gene are SQVTM and ANQGSEA. Trimming removed 4 bases from V and 7 bases from J, with 7 bases in between. There are 10 residues in the CDR3. CDR3 DNA: TGCAGCGTTGGACAGAATGAAGCTTTCTTT. Its translation is CSVGQNEAFF.

The gene calls are TRBV6-1 and TRBJ2-6; D gene unclear. V lost 2 bases and J lost 0, with 5 bases in between. Germline CDR1 reads MNHNS; CDR2 reads SASEGT. The CDR3 sequence is 15 residues long. In DNA form, the CDR3 reads TGTGCCAGCAGTGAACGGATCTCTGGGGCCAACGTCCTGACTTTC. It codes for CASSERISGANVLTF.

The CDR3 reads CASSQANWGSTGNWLSGANVLTF. For the CDR3, the DNA is TGTGCCAGCAGCCAAGCGAACTGGGGGTCCACGGGGAACTGGCTCTCTGGGGCCAACGTCCTGACTTTC. The chain employs TRBV4-2 and TRBJ2-6; possibly TRBD1 or TRBD2 for D (5 bases each). The CDR3 consists of 23 residues. Trimming left V 1 base short and J 0 bases short, with 28 bases between. CDR1 is LGHNA and CDR2 is YNFKEQ in the germline V gene.

This chain links TRBV7-9 with TRBJ1-1, with D hard to call. Germline V CDR1 and CDR2: SEHNR, FQNEAQ (reference sequence). This CDR3 spans 16 amino acids. V was pared by 0 bases and J by 1 base, with 12 bases between. CDR3 DNA sequence: TGTGCCAGCAGCTTAGCCACCGTTGGGCCGAACACTGAAGCTTTCTTT. This translates into CASSLATVGPNTEAFF.

The rearrangement links TRBV7-9 to TRBJ2-1; D unclear. V lost 5 bases and J 6 bases, leaving 11 bases between the germline ends. The CDR3 sequence is 13 residues long. The germline V gene encodes CDR1 SEHNR and CDR2 FQNEAQ (reference sequence). The CDR3 spells CASSPTILNEQFF. In DNA form, the CDR3 reads TGTGCCAGCAGCCCCACCATCCTCAATGAGCAGTTCTTC.

This sequence joins TRBV2 and TRBJ1-1; 7 bases match TRBD1. The trim removed 6 bases at V and 6 bases at J, leaving 19 bases unmatched. Germline-derived CDR1 and CDR2 are SNHLY and FYNNEI. CDR3 length equals 17 residues. The CDR3 spells CASRNHLTRQGNPEAFF. As DNA, the CDR3 is TGTGCCAGCAGGAACCACTTAACTCGACAGGGAAACCCTGAAGCTTTCTTT.

CDR3 in amino acids: CASSVPSGTSGRMETQYF. The DNA for the CDR3 is TGTGCCAGCAGCGTACCGTCCGGGACTAGCGGGAGGATGGAGACCCAGTACTTC. The chain carries TRBV9 and TRBJ2-5, with TRBD2 identical over 15 bases. Germline V CDR1 and CDR2: SGDLS, YYNGEE. Trimming took 1 base from V and 5 from J; bases not matched to a gene: 9. There are 18 residues in the CDR3. Combining the CDR3 with reference TRBV9 and TRBJ2-5 gives the whole variable domain DSGVTQTPKHLITATGQRVTLRCSPRSGDLSVYWYQQSLDQGLQFLIQYYNGEERAKGNILERFSAQQFPDLHSELNLSSLELGDSALYFCASSVPSGTSGRMETQYFGPGTRLLVL.

Worth noting for this clone: Other DNA variants within this sample encode the same CDR3. This rearrangement joins TRBV9 to TRBJ2-2; unclear D gene. This CDR3 has 16 amino acids. Germline V gene data show CDR1 as SGDLS and CDR2 as YYNGEE. Trimming pared 0 bases from V and 1 base from J, leaving 10 bases between. The CDR3 region is CASSVGGRRNTGELFF. CDR3 in DNA: TGTGCCAGCAGCGTAGGAGGAAGGCGGAACACCGGGGAGCTGTTTTTT. Combining the CDR3 with reference TRBV9 and TRBJ2-2 gives the whole variable domain DSGVTQTPKHLITATGQRVTLRCSPRSGDLSVYWYQQSLDQGLQFLIQYYNGEERAKGNILERFSAQQFPDLHSELNLSSLELGDSALYFCASSVGGRRNTGELFFGEGSRLTVL.

This clone was found once. The chain combines TRBV14 with TRBJ2-7; 13 nucleotides align to TRBD2. Germline CDR1 SGHDN, CDR2 FVKESK. The CDR3 has 14 residues. V lost 5 bases to trimming and J lost 6 bases; unmatched junction nucleotides: 4. The DNA for the CDR3 is TGTGCCAGCAGCGTCCGGACTAGCGGGGGCGAGCAGTACTTC. The encoded protein is CASSVRTSGGEQYF.

The chain links TRBV7-2 to TRBJ2-3; 7 bases line up with TRBD2. In germline, CDR1 is SGHTA, CDR2 FQGNSA. J gave up 4 bases and V 5 bases, and 6 bases lay outside the gene matches. There are 14 residues in the CDR3. The CDR3 loop reads CASSNLAAADTQYF. CDR3 bases: TGTGCCAGCAGCAACCTAGCGGCGGCAGATACGCAGTATTTT.

The chain couples TRBV28 to TRBJ1-1; D may be TRBD1 (6 bases). The CDR3 has 16 residues. Trimming removed 5 bases from V and 1 base from J, with 17 bases in between. Germline V gene data show CDR1 as MDHEN and CDR2 as SYDVKM. In nucleotides, the CDR3 is TGTGCCAGCAGTCCACTACAGGGTAAGGGGAACACTGAAGCTTTCTTT. It encodes CASSPLQGKGNTEAFF.

The chain uses TRBV2 and TRBJ2-2; 7 bases align to TRBD1. The CDR3 is made up of 15 amino acids. The V segment lost 7 bases and the J segment 7 bases; nucleotides outside the gene matches: 12. CDR1 is SNHLY, CDR2 FYNNEI, per germline. The CDR3 DNA reads as TGTGCCAGCACAGAAAGGACAGGTCGGGGCGGGGAGCTGTTTTTT. The encoded protein is CASTERTGRGGELFF. The whole variable domain, remainder taken from reference TRBV2 and TRBJ2-2, is EPEVTQTPSHQVTQMGQEVILRCVPISNHLYFYWYRQILGQKVEFLVSFYNNEISEKSEIFDDQFSVERPDGSNFTLKIRSTKLEDSAMYFCASTERTGRGGELFFGEGSRLTVL.

V gene TRBV7-2 combines with J gene TRBJ2-1; no reliable D call. The germline gives CDR1 SGHTA, CDR2 FQGNSA. CDR3 length: 15 amino acids. Trimming left V 7 bases short and J 4 bases short, with 17 bases between. The CDR3 reads CASTLRPRNYNEQFF. The CDR3 DNA is TGTGCCAGCACCCTTAGGCCTAGGAATTACAATGAGCAGTTCTTC.

V usage is TRBV29-1 and J usage is TRBJ2-5; unclear D gene. V lost 3 bases and J lost 4, with 6 bases in between. In germline, CDR1 is SQVTM, CDR2 ANQGSEA. This CDR3 region has 11 residues. This CDR3 reads CSVELGETQYF. CDR3 coding DNA: TGCAGCGTTGAGTTGGGAGAGACCCAGTACTTC.

The V gene is TRBV11-3, the J gene TRBJ2-2; 7 bases fit TRBD2. The CDR3 sequence is 14 residues long. The V gene end was trimmed by 6 bases and the J gene end by 4 bases; junction bases not matched to a gene: 5. The germline V gene has CDR1 SGHNT and CDR2 YENEEA. This chain's CDR3 is CASRGRVGTGELFF. The CDR3 bases are TGTGCCAGCAGGGGGAGGGTTGGCACCGGGGAGCTGTTTTTT.

V is TRBV5-1 and J is TRBJ2-6; D not resolved. V lost 7 bases and J lost 0, with 8 bases in between. CDR1 is SGHRS, CDR2 YFSETQ, per germline. The CDR3 runs 14 residues. In nucleotides, the CDR3 is TGCGCCAGCCCAAGGTTCTCTGGGGCCAACGTCCTGACTTTC. Its translation is CASPRFSGANVLTF.

This rearrangement joins TRBV19 to TRBJ2-1, with 9 bases fitting TRBD1. Germline CDR1 LNHDA, CDR2 SQIVND (reference sequence). The CDR3 runs to 12 residues. Trimming took 4 bases from V and 14 from J; bases not matched to a gene: 6. The CDR3 loop is CASSRTGTGKFF. The CDR3 bases are TGTGCCAGTAGTAGAACCGGGACAGGGAAGTTCTTC.

The chain couples TRBV5-8 to TRBJ2-5; D not resolved. The V and J ends lost 2 bases and 0 bases respectively, with 8 bases between them. Germline V gives CDR1 SGHTS, CDR2 YDEGEE. The CDR3 runs to 14 residues. The DNA for the CDR3 is TGTGCCAGCAGCTTTTTTCCAAACCAAGAGACCCAGTACTTC. It specifies CASSFFPNQETQYF.

The J gene is TRBJ1-1, the V gene TRBV19, with D uncertain. Between the trimmed V and J ends, which lost 5 bases and 2 bases, there was a span of 15 bases. This CDR3 contains 15 residues. Germline CDR1 and CDR2: LNHDA and SQIVND (reference sequence). CDR3 region: CASSLSPAANTEAFF. The CDR3 bases are TGTGCCAGTAGTTTGTCCCCGGCGGCCAACACTGAAGCTTTCTTT.

The table lists this clone with a count of one. The DNA of the CDR3 is TGCAGCGTTCAGACCACTGAAGCTTTCTTT. Its protein product is CSVQTTEAFF. The rearrangement joins TRBV29-1 to TRBJ1-1, with D uncertain. Between the trimmed V and J ends, which lost 5 bases and 4 bases, there was a span of 5 bases. The germline V gene has CDR1 SQVTM and CDR2 ANQGSEA. This CDR3 region has 10 residues.